These 31 T cell receptor beta chains were sequenced from one sample in a study of blood T cell repertoires in COVID-19. Libraries were prepared by immunoSEQ multiplex PCR; TCRdb keeps only in-frame clonotypes and omits some of them. The sample consists of about 28,000 clones, more than 80% of them appearing once. Sequenced material: peripheral blood. These TCRs come from a human donor in a cohort sampled during active COVID-19.

This sequence joins TRBV5-5 and TRBJ1-6; possible D gene TRBD1, 6 bases. Trimming took 6 bases from V and 7 from J, leaving 17 bases between them. The CDR3 totals 15 residues. Germline lookup yields CDR1 SGHKS and CDR2 YYEKEE (reference sequence). The CDR3 coding sequence is TGTGCCAGCATCCAGTTCGACAGGACCAATTCACCCCTCCACTTT. Translation gives CASIQFDRTNSPLHF.

The genes are TRBV2 and TRBJ1-1; TRBD1 matches at 8 bases. This CDR3 is built from 14 residues. Trimming cost V 7 bases and J 5 bases; bases outside gene matches: 9. CDR1 is SNHLY, CDR2 FYNNEI, per germline. Here the CDR3 DNA reads TGTGCCAGCATGGGGCAGGGGGCAGGAACTGAAGCTTTCTTT. Translated: CASMGQGAGTEAFF.

This chain links TRBV19 with TRBJ1-1, with unresolved D. V dropped 8 bases and J dropped 3 bases, with 13 bases sitting between them. CDR3 length: 13 amino acids. Germline values: CDR1 LNHDA, CDR2 SQIVND (reference sequence). The CDR3 region has the DNA TGTGCCAGTCAAACCACAGTGGACACTGAAGCTTTCTTT. Its translation: CASQTTVDTEAFF.

This sequence joins TRBV10-2 and TRBJ1-2; 7 bases fit TRBD1. CDR3 size: 15 residues. Germline V gene sequence: CDR1 WSHSY, CDR2 SAAADI. Trimming at V came to 0 bases and at J to 0 bases, leaving 1 base not matched to a gene. The CDR3: CASSESTGANYGYTF. Here the CDR3 DNA reads TGCGCCAGCAGTGAGTCTACAGGGGCTAACTATGGCTACACCTTC.

The chain employs TRBV5-1 and TRBJ2-1; TRBD2 agrees at 9 bases. The ends lost 2 bases at V and 3 bases at J; junction bases unmatched: 3. CDR1 is SGHRS, CDR2 YFSETQ, per germline. There are 15 residues in the CDR3. The CDR3 DNA reads TGCGCCAGCAGCTTAGAGCGGGGGGACTACAATGAGCAGTTCTTC. Its translation: CASSLERGDYNEQFF.

The chain carries TRBV28 and TRBJ1-5; 7 positions agree with TRBD1. Germline lookup yields CDR1 MDHEN and CDR2 SYDVKM. The CDR3 spans 15 residues. Trimming took 6 bases from V and 7 from J; bases not matched to a gene: 12. As DNA, the CDR3 is TGTGCCAGCAGCGCTCGACAGGGTGGTTGGCAGCCCCAGCATTTT. It codes for CASSARQGGWQPQHF.

The J gene is TRBJ2-7, the V gene TRBV5-8; possible D gene TRBD1, 5 bases. This CDR3 has 15 residues. The V and J ends lost 5 bases and 0 bases respectively, with 15 bases between them. CDR1 and CDR2 (germline): SGHTS, YDEGEE. CDR3 bases: TGTGCCAGCAGTCACAGGACGTATAGCTCCTACGAGCAGTACTTC. This translates into CASSHRTYSSYEQYF.

This chain joins TRBV20-1 and TRBJ2-7; a possible D gene is TRBD1 (5 bases). This CDR3 contains 13 residues. CDR1 and CDR2 (germline): DFQATT, SNEGSKA (reference sequence). V was trimmed by 3 bases and J by 6 bases, leaving 15 bases between them. The CDR3 spells CSASSGATGEQYF. The CDR3, as DNA: TGCAGTGCTAGTTCAGGAGCTACAGGCGAGCAGTACTTC.

The chain joins TRBV12-3 or TRBV12-4 to TRBJ2-7, with D possibly matching TRBD2 (7 bases). The CDR3 covers 13 residues. Trimming left V 7 bases short and J 3 bases short, with 13 bases between. CDR3 in amino acids: CASMRGGSYEQYF. CDR3 nucleotide sequence: TGTGCCAGCATGAGGGGGGGGAGCTACGAGCAGTACTTC.

CDR3 nucleotide sequence: TGCGCCAGCAGTGAGAGGGCAGGGAAGTTTGGTCAGCCCCAGCATTTT. Amino acids: CASSERAGKFGQPQHF. The chain carries TRBV10-2 and TRBJ1-5; D perhaps matches TRBD1 (5 bases). This CDR3 is 16 amino acids long. Germline assignment: CDR1 WSHSY and CDR2 SAAADI. The ends were cut back, 2 bases at V and 6 bases at J, with 17 bases in the middle.

The rearrangement uses TRBV6-2 or TRBV6-3 and TRBJ1-2, with D unresolved. Germline values: CDR1 MNHEY, CDR2 SVGEGT. V lost 4 bases to trimming and J lost 7 bases, with 22 bases between them. The CDR3 sequence is 16 residues long. The CDR3: CASSFGASSASGGYTF. The CDR3 nucleotides read TGTGCCAGCAGTTTCGGCGCGAGTTCTGCTTCGGGTGGCTACACCTTC.

The rearrangement joins TRBV2 to TRBJ2-3, with D possibly TRBD2 on 6 matching bases. Between the trimmed V and J ends, which lost 10 bases and 0 bases, there was a span of 26 bases. This CDR3 comprises 18 residues. CDR1 and CDR2 from the germline V gene are SNHLY and FYNNEI. The CDR3 DNA reads TGTGCCATGCAGGACGGTGCGCGGGGACGATTAAGCACAGATACGCAGTATTTT. Encoded protein: CAMQDGARGRLSTDTQYF.

The chain is built from TRBV19 and TRBJ1-6, with 7 bases lining up with TRBD1. The CDR3 is made up of 16 amino acids. CDR1 and CDR2 from the germline V gene are LNHDA and SQIVND (reference sequence). J was trimmed by 6 bases and V by 6 bases; bases with no gene match: 11. The CDR3 sequence is CASRAGDRVSNSPLHF. The CDR3, as DNA: TGTGCCAGTAGGGCCGGTGACAGGGTTAGTAATTCACCCCTCCACTTT.

The V gene is TRBV2, the J gene TRBJ1-6; no reliable D call. Trimming left V 7 bases short and J 10 bases short, with 11 bases between. From germline, CDR1 is SNHLY and CDR2 FYNNEI. This CDR3 comprises 12 residues. The CDR3, as DNA: TGTGCCAGCACAGAACGGGGATCACCCCTCCACTTT. Translated: CASTERGSPLHF.

The chain employs TRBV9 and TRBJ2-1; tentatively, D is TRBD1 (5 bases). Trimming took 0 bases from V and 7 from J, leaving 17 bases between them. The CDR3 contains 16 residues. Germline V gives CDR1 SGDLS, CDR2 YYNGEE. CDR3 sequence reads: CASSVGSRAESNEQFF. The CDR3 DNA follows: TGTGCCAGCAGCGTAGGTTCCAGGGCCGAAAGTAATGAGCAGTTCTTC. Based on the CDR3 plus reference TRBV9 and TRBJ2-1, the full variable domain is DSGVTQTPKHLITATGQRVTLRCSPRSGDLSVYWYQQSLDQGLQFLIQYYNGEERAKGNILERFSAQQFPDLHSELNLSSLELGDSALYFCASSVGSRAESNEQFFGPGTRLTVL.

Turning to this clone: The sample holds other DNA sequences that translate to the same CDR3. This sequence joins TRBV7-9 and TRBJ1-1; D remains unclear. The CDR3 covers 13 residues. The germline gives CDR1 SEHNR, CDR2 FQNEAQ (reference sequence). V lost 1 base to trimming and J lost 0 bases, with 3 bases between them. CDR3 in DNA: TGTGCCAGCAGCTTAGATATGAACACTGAAGCTTTCTTT. Its protein is CASSLDMNTEAFF.

The rearrangement links TRBV7-9 to TRBJ2-3; TRBD2 aligns across 9 bases. The CDR3 runs to 18 residues. From germline, CDR1 is SEHNR and CDR2 FQNEAQ (reference sequence). The V gene end was trimmed by 6 bases and the J gene end by 6 bases; junction bases not matched to a gene: 19. In DNA, the CDR3 is TGTGCCAGCAGGCCAGGGACTAGCAAATACCGTCCTGGGGATACGCAGTATTTT. It yields the protein CASRPGTSKYRPGDTQYF. The complete variable domain, with remaining parts taken from reference TRBV7-9 and TRBJ2-3, reads DTGVSQNPRHKITKRGQNVTFRCDPISEHNRLYWYRQTLGQGPEFLTYFQNEAQLEKSRLLSDRFSAERPKGSFSTLEIQRTEQGDSAMYLCASRPGTSKYRPGDTQYFGPGTRLTVL.

V gene TRBV6-4 combines with J gene TRBJ2-1; D remains ambiguous. CDR1 and CDR2 from the germline V gene are MRHNA and SNTAGT. This CDR3 region has 15 residues. With 4 bases removed from V and 1 base from J, the gap between germline ends came to 11 bases. CDR3 loop: CASSGGIHSYNEQFF. DNA of the CDR3: TGTGCCAGCAGTGGCGGAATACATTCCTACAATGAGCAGTTCTTC.

This rearrangement joins TRBV3-1 (or the pseudogene TRBV3-2) to TRBJ2-3; 9 bases map to TRBD2. CDR1 and CDR2 (germline): LGHDT, YNNKEL (reference sequence). The CDR3 spans 14 residues. The trim removed 4 bases at V and 11 bases at J, leaving 10 bases unmatched. CDR3 sequence reads: CASSLSSGGTVQYF. CDR3 nucleotide sequence: TGTGCCAGCAGCCTCTCCAGCGGGGGGACGGTGCAGTATTTT.

The V and J genes are TRBV5-5 and TRBJ2-5; weak D call: TRBD2 (5 bases). In germline, CDR1 is SGHKS, CDR2 YYEKEE (reference sequence). V lost 4 bases to trimming and J lost 5 bases, with 15 bases between them. This CDR3 has 14 residues. This CDR3 is CASSQRAGGETQYF. The DNA for the CDR3 is TGTGCCAGCAGCCAGCGCGCGGGCGGGGAGACCCAGTACTTC.

This chain connects TRBV5-1 to TRBJ2-1; 8 bases are shared with TRBD2. This CDR3 comprises 13 residues. Per the germline V gene, CDR1 is SGHRS and CDR2 is YFSETQ. The trim removed 7 bases at V and 4 bases at J, leaving 4 bases unmatched. The CDR3 here is CASHSGVYNEQFF. Written as DNA, the CDR3 is TGCGCCAGCCATAGCGGGGTTTACAATGAGCAGTTCTTC.

The genes are TRBV5-4 and TRBJ2-3, with 9 nucleotides matching TRBD1. The V gene end was trimmed by 4 bases and the J gene end by 3 bases; junction bases not matched to a gene: 9. Germline V CDR1 and CDR2: SGHNT, YYREEE (reference sequence). The CDR3 sequence is 16 residues long. CDR3 region: CASSPNTGGWTDTQYF. The CDR3 DNA reads TGTGCCAGCAGCCCAAACACAGGGGGCTGGACAGATACGCAGTATTTT.

This chain uses TRBV5-4 with TRBJ2-5; D is possibly TRBD2 (6 bases). The V gene's germline CDR1 is SGHNT and CDR2 YYREEE (reference sequence). The germline V and J ends were trimmed by 4 bases and 4 bases, with 23 bases remaining between them. The CDR3 covers 17 residues. As DNA, the CDR3 is TGTGCCAGCAGCCAACCCTGGGGAGGAGGGGTTGGAGAGACCCAGTACTTC. It encodes CASSQPWGGGVGETQYF.

With respect to this clone: The germline gene is not matched at one end of the junction; a read error may be the cause. V usage is TRBV10-3 and J usage is TRBJ2-7, with 8 bases matching TRBD1. CDR1 is ENHRY and CDR2 is SYGVKD in the germline V gene. This CDR3 has 11 amino acids. CDR3 DNA sequence: TGTGCCATCAGTGATGTTGGGACAGGCTTCTTC. Its translation: CAISDVGTGFF.

This clone was observed a single time. This sequence joins TRBV6-2 or TRBV6-3 and TRBJ1-2; the match to TRBD1 covers 7 bases. The junction had 6 bases not matched to a gene; V was cut back by 6 bases and J by 8 bases. Germline lookup yields CDR1 MNHEY and CDR2 SVGEGT. This CDR3 is built from 12 residues. CDR3 bases: TGTGCCAGCAGCATGGGACAGCGGGGCTACACCTTC. Its protein is CASSMGQRGYTF.

The V and J genes are TRBV6-5 and TRBJ1-6; a possible D gene is TRBD1 (5 bases). Germline lookup yields CDR1 MNHEY and CDR2 SVGAGI. The CDR3 runs 14 residues. Trimming took off 5 bases at V and 8 bases at J, with 13 bases between the two ends. The CDR3 here is CASSLRREDSPLHF. CDR3 bases: TGTGCCAGCAGTCTTCGCAGGGAGGATTCACCCCTCCACTTT.

The chain employs TRBV7-9 and TRBJ1-1, with 7 bases matching TRBD1. The germline gives CDR1 SEHNR, CDR2 FQNEAQ (reference sequence). V lost 1 base to trimming and J lost 2 bases; unmatched junction nucleotides: 1. The CDR3 sequence is 14 residues long. The CDR3 reads CASSLGQGNTEAFF. The DNA for the CDR3 is TGTGCCAGCAGCTTAGGACAGGGTAACACTGAAGCTTTCTTT.

This clone was seen a few times. The V gene is TRBV5-4, the J gene TRBJ1-6; weak D call: TRBD1 (6 bases). CDR1 is SGHNT and CDR2 is YYREEE in the germline V gene (reference sequence). The V end was cut by 3 bases, the J end by 4 bases, with 11 bases between. The CDR3 is 15 residues long. CDR3 protein: CASSSPGDYNSPLHF. CDR3 in DNA: TGTGCCAGCAGCTCCCCAGGGGATTATAATTCACCCCTCCACTTT.

The chain has TRBV9 and TRBJ2-5, with a weak D call TRBD2 (6 bases). Germline V CDR1 and CDR2: SGDLS, YYNGEE. The CDR3 spans 13 residues. Between the trimmed V and J ends, which lost 0 bases and 5 bases, there was a span of 8 bases. CDR3 sequence (DNA): TGTGCCAGCAGCGTAGGCGGGATCGAGACCCAGTACTTC. Protein: CASSVGGIETQYF.

This clone was seen just once. The CDR3 DNA follows: TGTGCCTGGAGTTGGGGGGGTGGCAGCTCCTACGAGCAGTACTTC. Translation: CAWSWGGGSSYEQYF. The chain couples TRBV30 to TRBJ2-7, with 7 bases identical to TRBD2. The CDR3 contains 15 residues. CDR1 and CDR2 from the germline V gene are GTSNPN and SVGIG (reference sequence). The trim removed 2 bases at V and 0 bases at J, leaving 7 bases unmatched.

This chain connects TRBV7-9 to TRBJ1-1; D is undetermined. Trimming shortened V by 1 base and J by 5 bases, and 14 bases separated the two germline ends. The CDR3 consists of 15 residues. CDR1 is SEHNR and CDR2 is FQNEAQ in the germline V gene (reference sequence). CDR3 sequence: CASSLGGALWTEAFF. CDR3 DNA sequence: TGTGCCAGCAGCTTAGGTGGAGCCCTTTGGACTGAAGCTTTCTTT.